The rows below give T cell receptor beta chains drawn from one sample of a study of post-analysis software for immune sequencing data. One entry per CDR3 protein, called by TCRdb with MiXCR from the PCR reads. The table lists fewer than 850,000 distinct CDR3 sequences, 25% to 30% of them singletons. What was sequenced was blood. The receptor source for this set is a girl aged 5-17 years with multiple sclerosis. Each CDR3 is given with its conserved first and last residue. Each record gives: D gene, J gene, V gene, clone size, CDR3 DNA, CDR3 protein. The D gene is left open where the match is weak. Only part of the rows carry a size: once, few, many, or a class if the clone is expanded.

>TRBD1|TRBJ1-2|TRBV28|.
TGTGCCAGCAGTTTACCCACCGGGACAGGGCCTCGCGGCTACACCTTC
CASSLPTGTGPRGYTF
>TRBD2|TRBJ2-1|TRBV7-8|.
TGTGCCACCACGCTTAGAGGGGGGGCTAGCGGGGGGACCCGAGGGCAAGAGACCCAGTTCTTC
CATTLRGGASGGTRGQETQFF
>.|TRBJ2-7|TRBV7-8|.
TGTGCCAGCAGCTCCCGGGACAAGGCCTACGAGCAGTACTTC
CASSSRDKAYEQYF
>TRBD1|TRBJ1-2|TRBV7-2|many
TGTGCCAGCAGCCCGACAGGGGGCTATGGCTACACCTTC
CASSPTGGYGYTF
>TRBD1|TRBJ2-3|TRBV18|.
TGTGCCAGCTCAATCCAGGGGGCTACGCAGTATTTT
CASSIQGATQYF
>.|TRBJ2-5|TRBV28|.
TGTGCCAGCAGTAGCAGGGGCGTAGAGACCCAGTACTTC
CASSSRGVETQYF
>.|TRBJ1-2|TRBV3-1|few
TGTGCCAGCACAGGGATTTATGGCTACACCTTC
CASTGIYGYTF
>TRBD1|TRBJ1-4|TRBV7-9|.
TGTGCCAGCAGCAAGGGACAGGGTCCTAATGAAAAACTGTTTTTT
CASSKGQGPNEKLFF
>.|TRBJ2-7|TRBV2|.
TGTGCCAGCAGTGATACCAGGAGAGTCACCTACGAGCAGTACTTC
CASSDTRRVTYEQYF
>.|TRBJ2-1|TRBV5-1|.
TGCGCCAGCAGCCGGCTAGGCGTCGGCAATGAGCAGTTCTTC
CASSRLGVGNEQFF
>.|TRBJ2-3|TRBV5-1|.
TGCGCCAGCAGCCCGGGCGAGAGTCCTAGCACAGATACGCAGTATTTT
CASSPGESPSTDTQYF
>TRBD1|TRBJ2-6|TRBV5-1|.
TGCGCCAGCAGCCCGAGGGGACAGGGAATCTCTGGGGCCAACGTCCTGACTTTC
CASSPRGQGISGANVLTF
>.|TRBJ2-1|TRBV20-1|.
TGCAGTGCTAGGTCCGGGCCGACGTCCTACAATGAGCAGTTCTTC
CSARSGPTSYNEQFF
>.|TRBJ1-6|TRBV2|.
TGTGCCAGCACCCAAGGAGGTCTCCTCCACTTT
CASTQGGLLHF
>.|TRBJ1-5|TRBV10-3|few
TGTGCCATCAGTGATTCTAGCGGGGGAGGCAATCAGCCCCAGCATTTT
CAISDSSGGGNQPQHF
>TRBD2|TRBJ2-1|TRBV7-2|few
TGTGCCAGCAGCTTAGTAGAGCGGGGGGTAAACAATGAGCAGTTCTTC
CASSLVERGVNNEQFF
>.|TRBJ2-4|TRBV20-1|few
TGCAGTGCTAGAGATCGAGAAAAGGGGATAGCCAAAAACATTCAGTACTTC
CSARDREKGIAKNIQYF
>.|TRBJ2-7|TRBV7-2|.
TGTGCCAGCAGCTCACCAAATCGGGGCTCTCAAGCGGGTCGCGAGCAGTACTTC
CASSSPNRGSQAGREQYF
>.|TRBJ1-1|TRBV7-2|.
TGTGCCAGCAGCGGGTCGTGGGGGAACACTGAAGCTTTCTTT
CASSGSWGNTEAFF
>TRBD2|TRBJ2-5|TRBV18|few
TGTGCCAGCTCACCGTCTGCGGGGGGGTATGAGCAGTACTTC
CASSPSAGGYEQYF
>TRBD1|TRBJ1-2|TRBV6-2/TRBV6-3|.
TGTGCCAGCAGCACGGGACAGAGTACGGCCTACACCTTC
CASSTGQSTAYTF
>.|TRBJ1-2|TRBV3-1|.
TGTGCCAGCAGCCCTACCCTCAACGTTAGGGGCTATGGCTGCACCTTC
CASSPTLNVRGYGCTF
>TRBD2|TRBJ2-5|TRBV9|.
TGTGCCAGCAGCGAGCTAGCGGGAGGGCCGGCAGAGACCCAGTACTTC
CASSELAGGPAETQYF
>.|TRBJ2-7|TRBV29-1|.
TGCAGCGTAGGGACACAGCCTAACAATGAGCAGTACTTC
CSVGTQPNNEQYF
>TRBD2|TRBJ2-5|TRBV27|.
TGTGCCAGCGGGCAAGGGAGGGGAGAGACCCAGTACTTC
CASGQGRGETQYF
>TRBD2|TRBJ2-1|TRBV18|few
TGTGCCAGCTCACCATCAACTAGCGGGAGTCACAATGAGCAGTTCTTC
CASSPSTSGSHNEQFF
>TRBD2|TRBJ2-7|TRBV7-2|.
TGTGCCAGCAGCCCCCGACCTAGCGGGGGCTACGAGCAGTACTTC
CASSPRPSGGYEQYF
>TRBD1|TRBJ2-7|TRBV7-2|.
TGTGCCAGCAGCTTTGGACAGGGGCCGCAGTACTTC
CASSFGQGPQYF
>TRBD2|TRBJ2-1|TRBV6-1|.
TGTGCCAGCACTCAAAGGGGTAGCGGGAACTCCTACAATGAGCAGTTCTTC
CASTQRGSGNSYNEQFF
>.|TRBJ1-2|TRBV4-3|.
TGCGCCAGCAGCCAAGATTCGGGCGCCTGGGGTTACTATGGCTACACCTTC
CASSQDSGAWGYYGYTF
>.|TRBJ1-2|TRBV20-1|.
TGCAGTGCTAGAGATCCAAGCCGGGTAGCTAACTATGGCTACACCTTC
CSARDPSRVANYGYTF
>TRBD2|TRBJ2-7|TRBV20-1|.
TGCAGTGCTAAAGGGACTAGCGGGAAGAGTGGGCAGTACTTC
CSAKGTSGKSGQYF
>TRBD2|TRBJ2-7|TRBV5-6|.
TGTGCCAGCAGCCGGGGGCTAGCGGGAGGGATGGACGAGCGGTACTTC
CASSRGLAGGMDERYF
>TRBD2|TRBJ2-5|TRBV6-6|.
TGTGCCAGCAGTTATCAGCGGGGGGCCAGGGAGACCCAGTACTTC
CASSYQRGARETQYF
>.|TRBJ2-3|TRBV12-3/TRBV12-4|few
TGTGCCAGCAGTTTTCAGGGGTTTGGTACGCAGTATTTT
CASSFQGFGTQYF
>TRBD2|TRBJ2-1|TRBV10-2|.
TGCGCCAGCAGGGAGGCGGGAGGCTACCGGTCCTACAATGAGCAGTTCTTC
CASREAGGYRSYNEQFF
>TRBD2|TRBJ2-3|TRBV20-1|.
TGCAGTGCTAGGACCGGCGGGAGTATAGATACGCAGTATTTT
CSARTGGSIDTQYF
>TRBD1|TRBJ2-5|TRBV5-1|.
TGCGCCAGCAGCTTCTGGACAGGGTCCGAGACCCAGTACTTC
CASSFWTGSETQYF
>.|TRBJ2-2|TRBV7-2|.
TGTGCCAGCAGCTTTTCCGGGAGTGGGGTGACCGGGGAGCTGTTTTTT
CASSFSGSGVTGELFF
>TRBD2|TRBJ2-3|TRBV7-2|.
TGTGCCAGCAGCGGAGATCATGGGCGGGAGTCTCCCACAGATACGCAGTATTTT
CASSGDHGRESPTDTQYF
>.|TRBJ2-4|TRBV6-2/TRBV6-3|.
TGTGCCAGCACCGCCAACAGGGCCCGAAGGATCCAGTACTTC
CASTANRARRIQYF